Following are 26 T cell receptor beta chains from one sample sequenced in a study of T cell repertoires in cytomegalovirus infection. TCRdb reanalysed the reads using MiXCR and keeps one entry per CDR3 protein. The sample has some 680,000 distinct CDR3 sequences; 35% to 40% are singletons. Material for sequencing was PBMCs. These receptors were taken from a human donor in good health (CMV status not recorded). Some clones in this sample may be carry-over from other donors' samples.

This chain uses TRBV5-4 with TRBJ2-5; 8 bases fit TRBD2. The CDR3 has 16 amino acids. Germline V gives CDR1 SGHNT, CDR2 YYREEE (reference sequence). The J segment lost 5 bases and the V segment lost 5 bases, leaving 14 bases of the junction unmatched. The CDR3 nucleotides are TGTGCCAGCAGACCGGGACTAGTAGGCGTGTGGGAGACCCAGTACTTC. Translation gives CASRPGLVGVWETQYF.

J is TRBJ2-5 and V is TRBV6-6; the D is unclear. V lost 4 bases to trimming and J lost 6 bases, with 12 bases between them. CDR1 is MNHNY and CDR2 is SVGAGI in the germline V gene (reference sequence). This CDR3 contains 13 residues. As DNA, the CDR3 is TGTGCCAGCAGTTTCTCGGCCGGGCAGACCCAGTACTTC. This codes for CASSFSAGQTQYF.

The CDR3: CASSLSGTIATNEKLFF. CDR3 DNA sequence: TGTGCCAGCAGCTTAAGCGGGACAATTGCAACTAATGAAAAACTGTTTTTT. The chain has TRBV7-8 and TRBJ1-4, with D maybe TRBD1 (6 bases). CDR3 length: 17 residues. V gave up 2 bases and J gave up 0 bases, with 13 bases separating them. In germline, CDR1 is SGHVS, CDR2 FQNEAQ.

This clonotype has a handful of counts. The V gene is TRBV6-5, the J gene TRBJ1-2, with D possibly TRBD1 on 5 matching bases. The CDR3 sequence is 12 residues long. Trimming pared 2 bases from V and 7 bases from J, leaving 8 bases between. The germline V gene has CDR1 MNHEY and CDR2 SVGAGI. As DNA, the CDR3 is TGTGCCAGCAGTTACGGGGGAAGTGGCTACACCTTC. Encoded protein: CASSYGGSGYTF.

V usage is TRBV28 and J usage is TRBJ1-5, with 7 nucleotides matching TRBD1. CDR3 length: 16 residues. Trimming removed 6 bases from V and 0 bases from J; junction bases left unmatched: 8. Germline V gives CDR1 MDHEN, CDR2 SYDVKM. The CDR3 protein is CASRTGTVYSNQPQHF. The CDR3 nucleotides are TGTGCCAGCAGGACCGGGACAGTGTATAGCAATCAGCCCCAGCATTTT. The full variable domain, in which reference TRBV28 and TRBJ1-5 provide the parts outside the CDR3, is DVKVTQSSRYLVKRTGEKVFLECVQDMDHENMFWYRQDPGLGLRLIYFSYDVKMKEKGDIPEGYSVSREKKERFSLILESASTNQTSMYLCASRTGTVYSNQPQHFGDGTRLSIL.

This clonotype was picked up a small number of times. The rearrangement joins TRBV7-9 to TRBJ2-3; D remains ambiguous. CDR1 is SEHNR, CDR2 FQNEAQ, per germline (reference sequence). V was trimmed by 3 bases and J by 2 bases, leaving 9 bases between them. The CDR3 length is 14 residues. The CDR3 nucleotides are TGTGCCAGCAGCTTTACGACCCTCACAGATACGCAGTATTTT. Encoded protein: CASSFTTLTDTQYF.

This clonotype has ten or more counts. The genes are TRBV6-1 and TRBJ1-2; D unresolved. The germline V gene encodes CDR1 MNHNS and CDR2 SASEGT. The CDR3 is made up of 16 amino acids. V was pared by 3 bases and J by 8 bases, with 22 bases between. In DNA, the CDR3 is TGTGCCAGCAGTGACAGATTCAGGAGGGCGTCGGGGGGCTACACCTTC. Its protein product is CASSDRFRRASGGYTF.

CDR3 amino acids: CASSYSVAGHPTYGYTF. Written as DNA, the CDR3 is TGTGCCAGCAGTTACTCGGTGGCGGGACATCCAACGTATGGCTACACCTTC. The genes are TRBV6-5 and TRBJ1-2; perhaps TRBD1 as D (6 bases). The V and J ends lost 0 bases and 5 bases respectively, with 19 bases between them. Germline assignment: CDR1 MNHEY and CDR2 SVGAGI. The length of the CDR3 is 17 residues.

The rearrangement joins TRBV7-2 to TRBJ2-5, with 7 nucleotides matching TRBD1. The CDR3 length is 15 residues. Germline CDR1 SGHTA, CDR2 FQGNSA. The V gene end was trimmed by 0 bases and the J gene end by 5 bases; junction bases not matched to a gene: 6. The CDR3 loop reads CASSLARGRGETQYF. The CDR3 DNA reads TGTGCCAGCAGCTTAGCGCGCGGCAGGGGGGAGACCCAGTACTTC.

The chain carries TRBV6-6 and TRBJ2-7; no definite D call. The germline V gene has CDR1 MNHNY and CDR2 SVGAGI (reference sequence). The length of the CDR3 is 14 residues. V lost 0 bases and J lost 1, with 7 bases in between. As DNA, the CDR3 is TGTGCCAGCAGTTACTCCGGGCCTTCCTACGAGCAGTACTTC. It codes for CASSYSGPSYEQYF.

The rearrangement links TRBV20-1 to TRBJ2-1; 13 bases fit TRBD2. There are 15 residues in the CDR3. V lost 6 bases, J lost 7 bases, and 9 bases stayed unmatched. The germline V gene encodes CDR1 DFQATT and CDR2 SNEGSKA (reference sequence). CDR3 DNA sequence: TGCAGTGCCTCGGGACTAGCGGGATCCTGGAATGAGCAGTTCTTC. This translates into CSASGLAGSWNEQFF.

This clonotype showed up many times. V gene TRBV7-6 combines with J gene TRBJ2-3, with D unresolved. CDR1 SGHVS and CDR2 FNYEAQ come from the germline V gene. The CDR3 length is 14 residues. Trimming shortened V by 1 base and J by 4 bases, and 9 bases separated the two germline ends. DNA of the CDR3: TGTGCCAGCAGCTTAGGATTAGGGCCAGATACGCAGTATTTT. Protein product: CASSLGLGPDTQYF.

The CDR3 coding sequence is TGCGCCAGCAGCTCATCCGGGACACCGAATGAAAAACTGTTTTTT. This sequence encodes CASSSSGTPNEKLFF. The V gene is TRBV5-1, the J gene TRBJ1-4, with D perhaps TRBD1 (6 bases). The germline gives CDR1 SGHRS, CDR2 YFSETQ. V lost 3 bases and J 5 bases, leaving 14 bases between the germline ends. The CDR3 totals 15 residues.

The J gene is TRBJ2-5, the V gene TRBV15; TRBD1 aligns across 9 bases. J lost 3 bases, V lost 3 bases, and 5 bases had no gene match. CDR1 is LNHNV and CDR2 is YYDKDF in the germline V gene (reference sequence). This CDR3 is built from 15 residues. The CDR3 coding sequence is TGTGCCACCAGCAGGTCCGGGACAGGGAAAGAGACCCAGTACTTC. Translated, it gives CATSRSGTGKETQYF. The complete variable domain, with remaining parts taken from reference TRBV15 and TRBJ2-5, reads DAMVIQNPRYQVTQFGKPVTLSCSQTLNHNVMYWYQQKSSQAPKLLFHYYDKDFNNEADTPDNFQSRRPNTSFCFLDIRSPGLGDTAMYLCATSRSGTGKETQYFGPGTRLLVL.

The V gene is TRBV5-1, the J gene TRBJ2-3, with TRBD2 matching over 12 bases. Trimming at V came to 3 bases and at J to 4 bases, leaving 3 bases not matched to a gene. This CDR3 is 15 amino acids long. Germline lookup yields CDR1 SGHRS and CDR2 YFSETQ. CDR3 nucleotide sequence: TGCGCCAGCAGCTCTTCTAGCGGGAGGGCAGATACGCAGTATTTT. This codes for CASSSSSGRADTQYF.

The gene calls are TRBV5-1 and TRBJ2-5; the D gene is possibly TRBD2 (5 bases). V gave up 4 bases and J gave up 0 bases, with 10 bases separating them. The CDR3 spans 14 residues. In germline, CDR1 is SGHRS, CDR2 YFSETQ. CDR3 sequence reads: CASSVGEHQETQYF. The CDR3 region has the DNA TGCGCCAGCAGCGTCGGGGAGCACCAAGAGACCCAGTACTTC. The complete variable domain, with remaining parts taken from reference TRBV5-1 and TRBJ2-5, reads KAGVTQTPRYLIKTRGQQVTLSCSPISGHRSVSWYQQTPGQGLQFLFEYFSETQRNKGNFPGRFSGRQFSNSRSEMNVSTLELGDSALYLCASSVGEHQETQYFGPGTRLLVL.

This clonotype appeared many times. V is TRBV7-2 and J is TRBJ2-2; D may be TRBD1 (6 bases). Trimming cost V 1 base and J 4 bases, with 10 bases left between them. This CDR3 spans 15 amino acids. Germline assignment: CDR1 SGHTA and CDR2 FQGNSA. CDR3: CASSLVRGSTGELFF. DNA of the CDR3: TGTGCCAGCAGCTTAGTTAGGGGGAGCACCGGGGAGCTGTTTTTT.

The chain links TRBV12-3 or TRBV12-4 to TRBJ2-3; tentative D call: TRBD1 (6 bases). CDR3 length: 14 amino acids. V was shortened by 6 bases and J by 4 bases, with 14 bases between the two germline ends. CDR3 nucleotide sequence: TGTGCCAGCAGAACAGGGTCGGACGCAGATACGCAGTATTTT. Protein sequence: CASRTGSDADTQYF.

This clonotype has only a few counts. This chain links TRBV7-2 with TRBJ2-1; D unresolved. This CDR3 has 14 residues. Per germline, CDR1 SGHTA and CDR2 FQGNSA. V was cut by 6 bases and J by 9 bases, with 18 bases left in between. CDR3 region: CASSEIPVGSEQFF. CDR3 in DNA: TGTGCCAGCAGTGAAATTCCGGTGGGTAGTGAGCAGTTCTTC.

This clonotype was counted a few times. The chain recombines TRBV28 with TRBJ1-2; 8 nucleotides agree with TRBD1. CDR3 length equals 14 residues. Losses at the gene ends were 7 bases for V and 4 bases for J; bases not matched to a gene: 8. CDR1 is MDHEN, CDR2 SYDVKM, per germline. The CDR3, as DNA: TGTGCCAGCACTACGCTACAGGGGGTCTATGGCTACACCTTC. Translation: CASTTLQGVYGYTF.

The table lists this clonotype with a few counts. V and J are TRBV7-6 and TRBJ1-5; D gene unclear. The germline V gene encodes CDR1 SGHVS and CDR2 FNYEAQ. The CDR3 has 13 amino acids. Trimming removed 0 bases from V and 8 bases from J, with 8 bases in between. As DNA, the CDR3 is TGTGCCAGCAGCTTAGCCTCCTTTGAGCCCCAGCATTTT. Protein sequence: CASSLASFEPQHF. Full variable domain (rest looked up from reference TRBV7-6 and TRBJ1-5): GAGVSQSPRYKVTKRGQDVALRCDPISGHVSLYWYRQALGQGPEFLTYFNYEAQQDKSGLPNDRFSAERPEGSISTLTIQRTEQRDSAMYRCASSLASFEPQHFGDGTRLSIL.

The chain has TRBV28 and TRBJ2-3; D is ambiguous. The CDR3 runs to 15 residues. V was cut by 0 bases and J by 0 bases, with 7 bases left in between. Germline V lookup: CDR1 MDHEN, CDR2 SYDVKM. CDR3 region: CASSLWAESTDTQYF. CDR3 sequence (DNA): TGTGCCAGCAGTTTATGGGCAGAAAGCACAGATACGCAGTATTTT.

The J gene is TRBJ2-1, the V gene TRBV28; 7 bases are a match to TRBD1. The germline gives CDR1 MDHEN, CDR2 SYDVKM. V lost 4 bases, J lost 7 bases, and 10 bases stayed unmatched. The CDR3 is made up of 15 amino acids. For the CDR3, the DNA is TGTGCCAGCAGTTCCGACAGGGTGGCTGGAAATGAGCAGTTCTTC. This translates into CASSSDRVAGNEQFF.

This clonotype was seen ten or more times. The chain employs TRBV7-2 and TRBJ2-7, with 10 bases identical to TRBD1. The germline CDR1 and CDR2 sequences are SGHTA and FQGNSA. This CDR3 is built from 14 residues. After removal of 8 bases from V and 1 base from J, the junction contained 5 bases not matched to a gene. The CDR3 spells CASLRDRGSYEQYF. CDR3 nucleotides: TGTGCCAGCCTTCGGGACAGGGGATCCTACGAGCAGTACTTC.

The gene calls are TRBV12-3 or TRBV12-4 and TRBJ2-3; D remains unclear. The CDR3 extends over 11 amino acids. Trimming pared 7 bases from V and 4 bases from J, leaving 6 bases between. In nucleotides, the CDR3 is TGTGCCAGCACGCGGTCAGATACGCAGTATTTT. Amino acids: CASTRSDTQYF.

V is TRBV10-3 and J is TRBJ1-3; 8 nucleotides line up with TRBD1. The CDR3 extends over 13 amino acids. CDR1 and CDR2 (germline): ENHRY, SYGVKD. Losses at the gene ends were 6 bases for V and 11 bases for J; bases not matched to a gene: 9. CDR3: CAIRADRDRAIYF. CDR3 coding DNA: TGTGCCATCAGGGCGGACAGGGACCGCGCCATATATTTT.